This T cell receptor (beta chain) came from a study of technical replicates of blood from a handful of donors (dated by TCRdb to about 2017). The method was the immunoSEQ multiplex PCR assay. TCRdb stores this immuneACCESS table with in-frame sequences only. Part of the clones is absent; in the studies checked, under half of the shortfall reflects unresolved V genes, and no reason is known for the rest. This sample comprises tens of thousands of clones, 95% to 98% of them detected only once. The ten largest clones capture approximately 0.32% of the sample. This clone is a singleton in its sample. The clone's antigen remains unknown. Base quality data are lacking; no much larger clone is found one base away. There are 14 amino acids in the CDR3, from cysteine to phenylalanine inclusive. Only CDR3 DNA is held: 42 bases, read in frame from base 1. Here V drops 5 bases and J drops 5 bases, and the junction holds 9 bases not matched to any gene. CDR1 and CDR2 are drawn from the germline V gene: SQVTM, ANQGSEA.

The source is a human donor in good health. The sequence is built from TRBV29-1 and TRBJ2-1, with 7 central nucleotides matching TRBD2. Source material: T cells isolated from PBMCs. CDR3 loop: CSVSRTSNHNEQFF. DNA sequence: TGCAGCGTTTCCAGGACTAGTAACCACAATGAGCAGTTCTTC.